Shown below are 21 T cell receptor beta chains from a single sample sequenced in a study of T cell clonality in common variable immunodeficiency. Clones were sequenced by immunoSEQ multiplex PCR, and TCRdb holds only the in-frame ones, with some missing. Altogether approximately 44,000 clones were found in the sample, and no singletons occur. What was sequenced was peripheral blood mononuclear cells. The receptor source for this set is a person aged 18-69 years in good health.

This clone was recorded at least ten times. Read sequence stops 3 residues before the CDR3 end, and the germline J gene provides the missing end. V is TRBV20-1 and J is TRBJ2-7; TRBD1 matches at 7 bases. The CDR3 contains 14 residues. V was clipped by 5 bases and J by 0 bases; unmatched bases: 7. The germline V gene encodes CDR1 DFQATT and CDR2 SNEGSKA (reference sequence). The sequenced part of the CDR3 DNA is TGCAGTGCTGCTTGGGACAGCTACTCCTACGAG. Encoded protein: CSAAWDSYSYE. The whole CDR3 sequence is CSAAWDSYSYEQYF.

Incomplete CDR3 DNA: TGTGCCAGCAGTACGACATCGGGGATGCGCACTGAA. As protein: CASSTTSGMRTE. The entire CDR3 sequence reads CASSTTSGMRTEAFF. V usage is TRBV6-4 and J usage is TRBJ1-1; no clear D. The read gets to within 3 residues of the CDR3 end, and the germline J gene fills in the rest. The CDR3 covers 15 residues. V lost 5 bases and J lost 4, with 17 bases in between. Germline V CDR1 and CDR2: MRHNA, SNTAGT.

The table lists this clone with many counts. The read is 3 residues too short to cover the CDR3 end, so that end is filled in from the germline J gene. The J gene is TRBJ2-1, the V gene TRBV10-2, with 10 bases that match TRBD2. The V gene's germline CDR1 is WSHSY and CDR2 SAAADI. Trimming took 6 bases from V and 4 from J; bases not matched to a gene: 6. The CDR3 sequence is 15 residues long. The DNA read from the CDR3 is TGCGCCAGCAGGGGAACTAGCGGGAATTACAATGAG. Its protein is CASRGTSGNYNE. The whole CDR3 region reads CASRGTSGNYNEQFF.

There are many counts of this clone. The DNA ends 3 residues before the CDR3 does, and the rest of the CDR3 is filled in from the germline J gene. The genes are TRBV23-1 and TRBJ2-1; D is possibly TRBD1 (5 bases). TRBV23-1 is labeled an ORF, and its function is uncertain. The V end was cut by 2 bases, the J end by 4 bases, with 6 bases between. This CDR3 contains 13 residues. CDR3 amino acids: CASSQRTYNEQFF. The sequenced part of the CDR3 DNA is TGCGCCAGCAGTCAAAGGACATACAATGAG.

This clone was counted ten times or more. The read finishes 3 residues shy of the CDR3 end, and the germline J gene is used to complete it. V and J are TRBV7-8 and TRBJ2-5; D may be TRBD1 (6 bases). The germline gives CDR1 SGHVS, CDR2 FQNEAQ. The CDR3 loop spans 17 amino acids. The V end was cut by 5 bases, the J end by 5 bases, with 24 bases between. The CDR3 protein is CASSLSQGSRTGETQYF. Partial CDR3 DNA: TGTGCCAGCAGCCTTTCACAGGGATCCCGTACTGGGGAGACC.

This clone was seen many times. Sequencing ends 3 residues short of the CDR3 end; the germline J gene provides the rest. The J gene is TRBJ1-2, the V gene TRBV5-1; 10 bases agree with TRBD1. Trimming removed 0 bases from V and 5 bases from J; junction bases left unmatched: 10. CDR1 and CDR2 (germline): SGHRS, YFSETQ. The CDR3 consists of 17 residues. CDR3 DNA (partial): TGCGCCAGCAGCTTGGGAGGACAGGGGGGGCCAGATTATGGC. Amino acids: CASSLGGQGGPDYG. The complete CDR3 sequence is CASSLGGQGGPDYGYTF.

To note about this clone: The DNA ends 3 residues before the CDR3 does, and the rest of the CDR3 is filled in from the germline J gene. This chain joins TRBV18 and TRBJ2-7; 9 nucleotides align to TRBD1. The CDR3 is 15 residues long. Germline V gene data show CDR1 as KGHSH and CDR2 as LQKENI. Unmatched junction bases numbered 5, after V lost 3 bases and J lost 2 bases. CDR3 in amino acids: CASSPGDRAPYEQYF. Incomplete CDR3 DNA: TGTGCCAGCTCACCGGGGGACAGGGCTCCCTACGAG. The variable domain in full, completed from reference TRBV18 and TRBJ2-7, reads NAGVMQNPRHLVRRRGQEARLRCSPMKGHSHVYWYRQLPEEGLKFMVYLQKENIIDESGMPKERFSAEFPKEGPSILRIQQVVRGDSAAYFCASSPGDRAPYEQYFGPGTRLTVT.

Ten or more counts support this clone. The CDR3 protein is CASSSDRGYYEQYF. The sequenced part of the CDR3 DNA is TGCGCCAGCAGCTCGGACAGGGGATACTACGAG. The rearrangement joins TRBV5-1 to TRBJ2-7; TRBD1 agrees at 9 bases. From the germline J gene comes the end of the CDR3, since the read stops 3 residues before it. The CDR3 runs to 14 residues. CDR1 and CDR2 (germline): SGHRS, YFSETQ. J lost 3 bases, V lost 3 bases, and 4 bases had no gene match.

This clone has a count of ten or more. CDR3 amino acids: CASTGTGYTEAFF. CDR3 bases read: TGCGCCAGCACGGGGACAGGGTACACTGAA. The chain uses TRBV5-1 and TRBJ1-1, with 9 positions matching TRBD1. The read terminates 3 residues ahead of where the CDR3 ends, so the germline J gene completes it. CDR1 is SGHRS, CDR2 YFSETQ, per germline. This CDR3 comprises 13 residues. J lost 3 bases, V lost 6 bases, and 3 bases had no gene match.

The sample holds a few counts of this clone. From the germline J gene comes the end of the CDR3, since the read stops 3 residues before it. The chain carries TRBV29-1 and TRBJ1-2; maybe TRBD1 (5 bases). Germline V gene lookup returns CDR1 SQVTM and CDR2 ANQGSEA. This CDR3 is 16 amino acids long. CDR3 residues: CSVENKGGRWGDGYTF. CDR3 DNA (partial): TGCAGCGTTGAAAATAAAGGAGGAAGATGGGGGGACGGC.

Many counts were recorded for this clone. The read finishes 3 residues shy of the CDR3 end, and the germline J gene is used to complete it. This sequence joins TRBV2 and TRBJ2-3; 11 nucleotides match TRBD2. Germline V gene lookup returns CDR1 SNHLY and CDR2 FYNNEI. Unmatched junction bases numbered 10, after V lost 1 base and J lost 4 bases. The CDR3 is 18 residues long. The sequenced CDR3 bases are TGTGCCAGCAGTGAAGAGGGCCTAGCGGGAGGAAAGGCAGATACG. It translates to CASSEEGLAGGKADT. The full CDR3 protein reads CASSEEGLAGGKADTQYF.

This clone was observed many times. The covered CDR3 bases are TGCGCCAGCAGCCAACTATCCCGGACAACTAGCACAGATACG. This translates into CASSQLSRTTSTDT. The full CDR3 is CASSQLSRTTSTDTQYF. The V call is TRBV4-1, the J call TRBJ2-3, with TRBD1 as a possible D gene (5 bases). Read data end 3 residues before the CDR3 end; the end is taken from the germline J gene. Germline V gene lookup returns CDR1 MGHRA and CDR2 YSYEKL. The CDR3 runs to 17 residues. V was shortened by 2 bases and J by 0 bases, with 15 bases between the two germline ends.

CDR3 DNA (partial): TGTGCCAGCAGCGGGAGTGGGGGGGATTATGGC. Translation: CASSGSGGDYG. The entire CDR3 reads CASSGSGGDYGYTF. The V call is TRBV7-2, the J call TRBJ1-2, with D maybe TRBD1 (5 bases). The sequence runs out 3 residues before the end of the CDR3; the remainder is reconstructed from the germline J gene. Germline loops: CDR1 SGHTA, CDR2 FQGNSA. This CDR3 is 14 amino acids long. V lost 5 bases and J lost 5, with 15 bases in between.

This clone was picked up many times. With the read ending 3 residues before the CDR3 end, the germline J gene is used to fill in that end. This CDR3 is also generated by other DNA sequences in the sample. This chain joins TRBV20-1 and TRBJ1-1, with 8 bases identical to TRBD1. In germline, CDR1 is DFQATT, CDR2 SNEGSKA (reference sequence). Trimming at V came to 3 bases and at J to 5 bases, leaving 8 bases not matched to a gene. The CDR3 consists of 14 residues. CDR3 bases read: TGCAGTGCTAGTCCAGGGGGCGCGGGTACTGAA. Residues: CSASPGGAGTE. The CDR3 reads in full as CSASPGGAGTEAFF.

This clone was counted between two and nine times. The CDR3 goes on 3 residues after the read ends, and that part is filled in from the germline J gene. This chain uses TRBV5-1 with TRBJ2-1; 10 bases align to TRBD2. The CDR3 is 15 residues long. Germline CDR1 and CDR2: SGHRS and YFSETQ. The V segment lost 4 bases and the J segment 7 bases; nucleotides outside the gene matches: 8. The sequenced CDR3 bases are TGCGCCAGCAGCCACAGCGGGGGGGAAAGAAATGAG. It translates to CASSHSGGERNE. The whole CDR3 protein is CASSHSGGERNEQFF.

The table lists this clone with many counts. With the read ending 3 residues before the CDR3 end, the germline J gene is used to fill in that end. The V gene is TRBV19, the J gene TRBJ1-5; perhaps TRBD1 as D (6 bases). V was pared by 4 bases and J by 0 bases, with 10 bases between. This CDR3 region has 15 residues. Germline loops: CDR1 LNHDA, CDR2 SQIVND (reference sequence). Partial CDR3 DNA: TGTGCCAGTAGTACCGGACAGCTTAGCAATCAGCCC. It specifies CASSTGQLSNQP. In full, the CDR3 reads CASSTGQLSNQPQHF.

This clone was recorded many times. Read data end 3 residues before the CDR3 end; the end is taken from the germline J gene. The rearrangement uses TRBV5-1 and TRBJ2-2; 7 bases are a match to TRBD2. The CDR3 totals 16 residues. The germline V gene encodes CDR1 SGHRS and CDR2 YFSETQ. J was trimmed by 5 bases and V by 3 bases; bases with no gene match: 10. The sequenced CDR3 bases are TGCGCCAGCAGCTCCCTAGCGGAGGGAGGGACCGGGGAG. Translating gives CASSSLAEGGTGE. The CDR3 reads in full as CASSSLAEGGTGELFF.

Regarding this clone: Read sequence stops 3 residues before the CDR3 end, and the germline J gene provides the missing end. V gene TRBV30 combines with J gene TRBJ2-2, with TRBD1 identical over 8 bases. V dropped 5 bases and J dropped 4; count of bases not matched to a gene: 3. The CDR3 consists of 13 residues. The germline V gene has CDR1 GTSNPN and CDR2 SVGIG (reference sequence). The sequenced CDR3 bases are TGTGCCTGGGGCAGGGGGCGCACCGGGGAG. It translates to CAWGRGRTGE. The whole CDR3 protein is CAWGRGRTGELFF. The variable domain in full, completed from reference TRBV30 and TRBJ2-2, reads SQTIHQWPATLVQPVGSPLSLECTVEGTSNPNLYWYRQAAGRGLQLLFYSVGIGQISSEVPQNLSASRPQDRQFILSSKKLLLSDSGFYLCAWGRGRTGELFFGEGSRLTVL.

As for this clone: The CDR3 is cut off 3 residues early in the read; its end comes from the germline J gene. The V call is TRBV7-9, the J call TRBJ2-7, with 10 positions matching TRBD2. In germline, CDR1 is SEHNR, CDR2 FQNEAQ (reference sequence). Trimming took 2 bases from V and 2 from J; bases not matched to a gene: 0. The CDR3 runs 14 residues. The sequenced CDR3 bases are TGTGCCAGCAGCTTAACTAGCGGGACCTACGAG. Its protein product is CASSLTSGTYE. The full-length CDR3 reads as CASSLTSGTYEQYF.

This clone showed up many times. Sequencing ends 3 residues short of the CDR3 end; the germline J gene provides the rest. V is TRBV5-1 and J is TRBJ2-1; weak D call: TRBD2 (6 bases). Trimming took off 4 bases at V and 8 bases at J, with 22 bases between the two ends. The CDR3 runs to 16 residues. Germline V gene lookup returns CDR1 SGHRS and CDR2 YFSETQ. CDR3: CASSVPLARDIDEQFF. The CDR3 DNA, read in part, is TGCGCCAGCAGCGTCCCGCTAGCGAGAGATATAGATGAG.

This clone was seen ten or more times. CDR3 residues: CASWSQRGSTDTQYF. The sequenced CDR3 bases are TGTGCCAGCTGGAGCCAGCGGGGCAGCACAGATACG. The rearrangement links TRBV2 to TRBJ2-3; 7 bases match TRBD2. Coverage ceases 3 residues before the CDR3 finishes, and the germline J gene fills in the end. The CDR3 has 15 residues. V lost 8 bases and J lost 0; bases outside the gene matches: 8. Germline-derived CDR1 and CDR2 are SNHLY and FYNNEI.